The table lists the clone carrying this T cell receptor (beta chain) with many counts. The antigen is not known. The record originates from a study of spatial heterogeneity in lung cancer. Study context: Detection of beta-chain sequences consistently exceeded that of alpha-chain sequences. Findings of the study overall: Relative to follow-up, resection was when ubiquitous expanded tumor TCRs appeared more in blood.

This CDR3 comprises 14 residues. Germline CDR1 and CDR2: SGDLS and YYNGEE. Trimming removed 3 bases from V and 4 bases from J; junction bases left unmatched: 4. Documented time point: sample taken at primary tumor resection. Unsorted samples of tumor, nontumor lung or frozen PBMC had their whole RNA sequenced. Every molecule of TCR cDNA had its own unique molecular identifier. TCRdb passed the 5' RACE reads through MiXCR, listing each CDR3 protein once. The sample contains fewer than 25,000 distinct CDR3 sequences, 3% to 4% of which appear only once. This chain uses TRBV9 with TRBJ2-7; TRBD2 aligns across 10 bases. This specimen consisted of PBMCs, obtained at surgery. The source is a female donor with early-stage non-small cell lung cancer. The CDR3 region has the DNA TGTGCCAGCAGCGCGGGACTAGCGAATTACGAGCAGTACTTC. It specifies CASSAGLANYEQYF.